This TCR beta chain was sequenced for a study of human T cells and chemical hapten exposure. Study-wide context: There were per-sample TCR yield variations, arising mainly from small pooled library volume differences.

From germline, CDR1 is SGHAT and CDR2 FQNNGV. Unmatched junction bases numbered 10, after V lost 2 bases and J lost 5 bases. This CDR3 has 17 residues. Whole-study results and caveats: Following DPC sensitization, TCRs present above 1 in 1000 frequency showed no change.

A note on this clonotype: Its matching antigen is unknown.

Within the library, unique molecular identifiers were attached to each individual cDNA molecule. In the authors' methods: Sample TCR totals centred on a median of 95,638, ranging about 20,000 to 750,000. MiXCR was run by TCRdb on the 5' RACE reads, yielding one entry per CDR3 protein. The V and J calls follow TCRdb's processing rather than the paper's. In the table there are about 80,000 distinct CDR3 sequences, less than 9.5% of which are singletons. Total RNA was extracted from unfractionated whole blood. The clonotype was recovered from a male donor in good health. The genes are TRBV11-2 and TRBJ2-1; TRBD2 aligns across 9 bases. CDR3 nucleotide sequence: TGTGCCAGCAGCTTATTACGGCCTAGCGGGACCCACAATGAGCAGTTCTTC. Protein: CASSLLRPSGTHNEQFF.